A selection of T cell receptor beta chains follows, all from one sample in a study of cytomegalovirus exposure and HLA in healthy donors. Sequencing used immunoSEQ multiplex PCR; TCRdb keeps in-frame clones, though not all of them. The table records some 150,000 clones, 65% to 85% of them present only once. The material sequenced was PBMCs. These receptors were obtained from a woman in her fifties or sixties in good health and CMV-seropositive. CDR3s leave out the opening cysteine and the closing phenylalanine or tryptophan. Each record gives: CDR3 protein, J gene, V gene.

CDR3 protein: ASSPTSGAVRGENEQF
J gene: TRBJ2-1
V gene: TRBV10-1

CDR3 protein: ASSLRDFPMGNTIY
J gene: TRBJ1-3
V gene: TRBV7-6

CDR3 protein: ASSDLAGDIGNEQF
J gene: TRBJ2-1
V gene: TRBV9

CDR3 protein: ASSPLDRTDTEAF
J gene: TRBJ1-1
V gene: TRBV19

CDR3 protein: ASSYNTGKTYEQY
J gene: TRBJ2-7
V gene: TRBV6-5

CDR3 protein: ASSSGGPLEEQY
J gene: TRBJ2-7
V gene: TRBV7-9

CDR3 protein: SVQAGGNQPQH
J gene: TRBJ1-5
V gene: TRBV29-1

CDR3 protein: ASSPGTSGGTYEQY
J gene: TRBJ2-7
V gene: TRBV11-3

CDR3 protein: ASSLARGLSYEQY
J gene: TRBJ2-7
V gene: TRBV7-6

CDR3 protein: ASSWGLAGDTGELF
J gene: TRBJ2-2
V gene: TRBV7-9

CDR3 protein: ASSQPTSGVGDEQF
J gene: TRBJ2-1
V gene: TRBV9

CDR3 protein: ASSRDSGNTIY
J gene: TRBJ1-3
V gene: TRBV5-5

CDR3 protein: ASSPSAGASNQPQH
J gene: TRBJ1-5
V gene: TRBV18

CDR3 protein: ASATSRPDEQY
J gene: TRBJ2-7
V gene: TRBV19

CDR3 protein: ASRKTSPSTDTQY
J gene: TRBJ2-3
V gene: TRBV21-1

CDR3 protein: ASRGGGRGYEQF
J gene: TRBJ2-1
V gene: TRBV28

CDR3 protein: ASSYRDWGTDTQY
J gene: TRBJ2-3
V gene: TRBV7-2

CDR3 protein: ASAGTGDTGELF
J gene: TRBJ2-2
V gene: TRBV5-1

CDR3 protein: AGETSGGADTQY
J gene: TRBJ2-3
V gene: TRBV6-1

CDR3 protein: ASSPDSRSSGNTIY
J gene: TRBJ1-3
V gene: TRBV5-4

CDR3 protein: SSSPLANLADTQY
J gene: TRBJ2-3
V gene: TRBV7-9

CDR3 protein: ASSPLVAGGQETQY
J gene: TRBJ2-5
V gene: TRBV4-2

CDR3 protein: ASSFNGNTEAF
J gene: TRBJ1-1
V gene: TRBV11-2

CDR3 protein: ASSPLAGGSYEQF
J gene: TRBJ2-1
V gene: TRBV18

CDR3 protein: ASSLPGLAGLRTAAI
J gene: TRBJ2-1
V gene: TRBV7-2

CDR3 protein: ASSQGGGTNNEQF
J gene: TRBJ2-1
V gene: TRBV4-2

CDR3 protein: ASSQDAGGGTDTQY
J gene: TRBJ2-3
V gene: TRBV4-2

CDR3 protein: ASSLLFTSGRYNTQY
J gene: TRBJ2-3
V gene: TRBV7-2

CDR3 protein: ASNRGGQETQY
J gene: TRBJ2-5
V gene: TRBV6-5

CDR3 protein: ASSHLADQETQY
J gene: TRBJ2-5
V gene: TRBV4-2

CDR3 protein: ASSLDQGRANYGYT
J gene: TRBJ1-2
V gene: TRBV5-1

CDR3 protein: ASSLDRADYYGYT
J gene: TRBJ1-2
V gene: TRBV5-1

CDR3 protein: ASSLDGVFYEQY
J gene: TRBJ2-7
V gene: TRBV7-2

CDR3 protein: ASSPAGSGGAYEQY
J gene: TRBJ2-7
V gene: TRBV4-1

CDR3 protein: ASSPRQGQNSPLH
J gene: TRBJ1-6
V gene: TRBV7-2

CDR3 protein: ASSYSQGRAGELF
J gene: TRBJ2-2
V gene: TRBV6-5

CDR3 protein: ASSTPDRGFSVYGYT
J gene: TRBJ1-2
V gene: TRBV5-6

CDR3 protein: ASSVENGGEEY
J gene: TRBJ2-7
V gene: TRBV9

CDR3 protein: ASSPGGGKQPQH
J gene: TRBJ1-5
V gene: TRBV18

CDR3 protein: ASTVGGTEAF
J gene: TRBJ1-1
V gene: TRBV6-6

CDR3 protein: ASSSPGGADYNEQF
J gene: TRBJ2-1
V gene: TRBV7-2

CDR3 protein: ASSRGESYEQY
J gene: TRBJ2-7
V gene: TRBV28

CDR3 protein: ASSRATGSTDTQY
J gene: TRBJ2-3
V gene: TRBV4-1

CDR3 protein: ASSLATGRGTEAF
J gene: TRBJ1-1
V gene: TRBV5-4

CDR3 protein: ASSSIAGDLGEQY
J gene: TRBJ2-7
V gene: TRBV28

CDR3 protein: ASSQVLASNTGELF
J gene: TRBJ2-2
V gene: TRBV4-3

CDR3 protein: ASSLDGSIYNEQF
J gene: TRBJ2-1
V gene: TRBV5-1

CDR3 protein: ASSFGLGVSQPQH
J gene: TRBJ1-5
V gene: TRBV7-2

CDR3 protein: ASSRTSGGTDTQY
J gene: TRBJ2-3
V gene: TRBV6-5

CDR3 protein: ASSLRQRLAGGTYEQY
J gene: TRBJ2-7
V gene: TRBV5-8

CDR3 protein: ASSLAGATYNEQF
J gene: TRBJ2-1
V gene: TRBV7-3